This TCR beta chain was sequenced for a study of cytomegalovirus exposure and HLA in healthy donors. Study-level findings and limits: Clonal expansion was found to be greater in HLA-associated TCR beta chains than in equally common others in a later analysis.

In regard to this clone: The target antigen is unknown.

Researchers ran the PCR with 60 Vbeta and 13 Jbeta primers. Some clones are missing from TCRdb's copy, which holds only in-frame ones; the method was immunoSEQ multiplex PCR. The table lists 150,000 to 200,000 clones, over 60% of them singletons. This TCR derives from a woman aged 40-49 years in good health and CMV-seronegative. Sequenced material: PBMCs.

CDR3 coding DNA: TGCGCCAGCAGTGAAGGGGGAATTAGCGCCGGGGAGCTGTTTTTT. The encoded protein is CASSEGGISAGELFF. The chain recombines TRBV5-1 with TRBJ2-2, with a weak D call TRBD1 (6 bases). Germline V gene lookup returns CDR1 SGHRS and CDR2 YFSETQ. The CDR3 consists of 15 residues. Trimming took off 5 bases at V and 6 bases at J, with 17 bases between the two ends. The full variable domain, in which reference TRBV5-1 and TRBJ2-2 provide the parts outside the CDR3, is KAGVTQTPRYLIKTRGQQVTLSCSPISGHRSVSWYQQTPGQGLQFLFEYFSETQRNKGNFPGRFSGRQFSNSRSEMNVSTLELGDSALYLCASSEGGISAGELFFGEGSRLTVL.